These 12 T cell receptor beta chains were all obtained from the same sample, sequenced in a study of OX40 agonist ivuxolimab in advanced cancers. Library method: the immunoSEQ multiplex PCR assay. Here the immuneACCESS table is served through TCRdb, limited to in-frame sequences with V and J called. Missing clones are a known gap in these copies; in checked studies unresolved V genes cover under half, and the rest lacks a known reason. A total of 75,000 to 100,000 clones appear in this sample, 80% to 90% of them only once. Of the sample, less than 2.5% falls within the top ten clones. The sample here was CD4+ or CD8+ T cells sorted from blood, taken in a trial of the OX40 agonist ivuxolimab. The receptors were sampled from an adult with an advanced solid tumor such as melanoma, head and neck, liver or kidney cancer.

CDR3 DNA: TGTGCCAGCCGGTACAGGGACACCGGGGAGCTGTTTTTT. This codes for CASRYRDTGELFF. The gene calls are TRBV25-1 and TRBJ2-2, with D maybe TRBD1 (6 bases). Trimming stripped 8 bases from V and 3 bases from J, with 10 bases between. The CDR3 sequence is 13 residues long. Germline CDR1 and CDR2: MGHDK and SYGVNS. The full variable domain, its missing parts supplied by reference TRBV25-1 and TRBJ2-2, is EADIYQTPRYLVIGTGKKITLECSQTMGHDKMYWYQQDPGMELHLIHYSYGVNSTEKGDLSSESTVSRIRTEHFPLTLESARPSHTSQYLCASRYRDTGELFFGEGSRLTVL.

This clone was seen more than once but under ten times. The J gene is TRBJ1-6, the V gene TRBV14, with D possibly being TRBD1 (5 bases). Trimming removed 0 bases from V and 9 bases from J, with 12 bases in between. From germline, CDR1 is SGHDN and CDR2 FVKESK. The CDR3 is made up of 15 amino acids. This CDR3 is CASSQDRARSSPLHF. For the CDR3, the DNA is TGTGCCAGCAGCCAAGACAGGGCTAGAAGTTCACCCCTCCACTTT.

This clone was recorded a few times. The rearrangement links TRBV5-4 to TRBJ1-2; D remains unclear. In germline, CDR1 is SGHNT, CDR2 YYREEE (reference sequence). The ends were cut back, 0 bases at V and 3 bases at J, with 9 bases in the middle. This CDR3 is 14 amino acids long. CDR3 loop: CASSLDSSYYGYTF. The CDR3 region has the DNA TGTGCCAGCAGCTTGGACAGTTCCTACTATGGCTACACCTTC.

The CDR3 nucleotides are TGTGCCTGGAGTACCAAGGGGGCTCAGCCCCAGCATTTT. Translating gives CAWSTKGAQPQHF. This chain connects TRBV30 to TRBJ1-5, with 7 bases identical to TRBD1. The CDR3 runs 13 residues. Germline V gives CDR1 GTSNPN, CDR2 SVGIG (reference sequence). Germline trimming cut 2 bases from V and 6 bases from J; bases unmatched to any gene: 4.

The chain links TRBV29-1 to TRBJ2-3; D gene unclear. Trimming pared 3 bases from V and 3 bases from J, leaving 10 bases between. The CDR3 length is 13 residues. Germline CDR1 SQVTM, CDR2 ANQGSEA. DNA of the CDR3: TGCAGCGTTGAGCCTCCCGTGACAGATACGCAGTATTTT. Translated: CSVEPPVTDTQYF.

The gene calls are TRBV2 and TRBJ2-3, with TRBD1 matching over 9 bases. CDR1 and CDR2 (germline): SNHLY, FYNNEI. After removal of 5 bases from V and 7 bases from J, the junction contained 10 bases not matched to a gene. The CDR3 covers 15 residues. The CDR3 loop is CASSSQGAPQNTQYF. CDR3 bases: TGTGCCAGCAGTTCACAGGGGGCGCCGCAAAATACGCAGTATTTT.

The rearrangement uses TRBV10-1 and TRBJ2-7, with TRBD2 as a possible D gene (5 bases). This CDR3 has 12 amino acids. Trimming stripped 11 bases from V and 2 bases from J, with 13 bases between. The V gene's germline CDR1 is WNHNN and CDR2 SYGVQD (reference sequence). CDR3 sequence (DNA): TGCGCCCGTATTCGAGGGACCTACGAGCAGTACTTC. As protein: CARIRGTYEQYF.

The chain links TRBV5-6 to TRBJ1-2; D perhaps matches TRBD1 (5 bases). The CDR3 is made up of 15 amino acids. The V and J ends lost 0 bases and 4 bases respectively, with 13 bases between them. The germline V gene has CDR1 SGHDT and CDR2 YYEEEE. CDR3 loop: CASSLVPRATYGYTF. As DNA, the CDR3 is TGTGCCAGCAGCTTGGTCCCCAGGGCCACCTATGGCTACACCTTC.

V usage is TRBV13 and J usage is TRBJ1-3; D is perhaps TRBD1 (5 bases). Germline V lookup: CDR1 PRHDT, CDR2 FYEKMQ (reference sequence). The germline V and J ends were trimmed by 5 bases and 7 bases, with 15 bases remaining between them. The CDR3 runs 14 residues. The CDR3 loop is CASSPQGIGNTIYF. The DNA for the CDR3 is TGTGCCAGCAGCCCGCAGGGAATAGGCAACACCATATATTTT.

J is TRBJ1-1 and V is TRBV19; 10 nucleotides match TRBD1. The germline V gene encodes CDR1 LNHDA and CDR2 SQIVND (reference sequence). After removal of 9 bases from V and 3 bases from J, the junction contained 7 bases not matched to a gene. CDR3 length: 14 amino acids. The CDR3 loop is CASKTGGAYTEAFF. The CDR3 nucleotides read TGTGCCAGCAAGACAGGGGGCGCGTACACTGAAGCTTTCTTT.

The chain has TRBV2 and TRBJ2-1; 7 bases agree with TRBD2. Trimming at V came to 7 bases and at J to 9 bases, leaving 12 bases not matched to a gene. Germline V gives CDR1 SNHLY, CDR2 FYNNEI. The CDR3 extends over 14 amino acids. The CDR3 nucleotides are TGTGCCAGCAAGAACAGCGGGATAAGAAGTGAGCAGTTCTTC. Translating it yields CASKNSGIRSEQFF.

DNA of the CDR3: TGTGCCAGCTACAGAGCTGGGGCCAACGTCCTGACTTTC. Its translation: CASYRAGANVLTF. The chain carries TRBV28 and TRBJ2-6; no firm D call. Trimming removed 8 bases from V and 2 bases from J, with 7 bases in between. Germline CDR1 and CDR2: MDHEN and SYDVKM. CDR3 length equals 13 residues.